Below are 32 T cell receptor beta chains sequenced from a single sample in a study of blood T cells in healthy people across ages. A second PCR of 7 to 11 cycles used a sample-barcoded 5' primer and a J-beta primer mix. A single record per CDR3 protein comes from TCRdb applying MiXCR to the 5' RACE reads. The sample includes hundreds of thousands of distinct CDR3 sequences, roughly 41% seen only once; the top ten take around 32%. Sequenced: blood. These receptors were taken from a man of 80 years or more in good health.

This clonotype was found once. The rearrangement joins TRBV5-1 to TRBJ2-5; tentative D call: TRBD2 (5 bases). CDR1 is SGHRS and CDR2 is YFSETQ in the germline V gene. V was clipped by 2 bases and J by 4 bases, with 12 bases between them. The CDR3 sequence is 14 residues long. This CDR3 reads CASSLSPGRETQYF. The CDR3, as DNA: TGCGCCAGCAGCTTATCCCCTGGGAGAGAGACCCAGTACTTC.

The rearrangement links TRBV7-6 to TRBJ1-5; TRBD1 aligns across 7 bases. CDR3 length: 16 residues. Germline values: CDR1 SGHVS, CDR2 FNYEAQ. Unmatched junction bases numbered 11, after V lost 5 bases and J lost 4 bases. The CDR3 is CASSQDGGQTNQPQHF. The CDR3 region has the DNA TGTGCCAGCAGCCAAGACGGGGGACAGACTAATCAGCCCCAGCATTTT.

The V call is TRBV2, the J call TRBJ2-1; 9 bases fit TRBD2. The DNA end lines up better with TRBJ2-7; the J call may be wrong. The CDR3 totals 13 residues. Germline V gives CDR1 SNHLY, CDR2 FYNNEI. The CDR3 DNA follows: TGTGCCAGCAGTGGAAGACTAGCGGCCGAGCAGTACTTC. Translation gives CASSGRLAAEQYF.

The J gene is TRBJ2-3, the V gene TRBV6-4; 10 bases fit TRBD2. The CDR3 is 15 residues long. Looked up from germline, CDR1 is MRHNA and CDR2 is SNTAGT. Trimming removed 7 bases from V and 0 bases from J; junction bases left unmatched: 4. The CDR3 reads CASTATSGSTDTQYF. CDR3 coding DNA: TGTGCCAGCACAGCGACTAGCGGGAGCACAGATACGCAGTATTTT.

This clonotype was seen many times. This chain uses TRBV3-1 with TRBJ2-5, with D perhaps matching TRBD1 or TRBD2 (6 bases each). Germline V gene lookup returns CDR1 LGHDT and CDR2 YNNKEL (reference sequence). With 4 bases removed from V and 2 bases from J, the gap between germline ends came to 14 bases. CDR3 length equals 15 residues. The CDR3 protein is CASSRVSGAQETQYF. As DNA, the CDR3 is TGTGCCAGCAGCCGGGTTTCGGGGGCGCAAGAGACCCAGTACTTC.

This clonotype was detected a few times. The chain combines TRBV12-3 or TRBV12-4 with TRBJ2-5; 13 bases are a match to TRBD2. This CDR3 is 19 amino acids long. Trimming took 3 bases from V and 5 from J; bases not matched to a gene: 15. CDR3: CASSFWGPTSGRARETQYF. The DNA of the CDR3 is TGTGCCAGCAGTTTTTGGGGCCCAACTAGCGGGAGGGCCCGGGAGACCCAGTACTTC.

This clonotype was observed a few times. The J gene is TRBJ2-7, the V gene TRBV6-2 or TRBV6-3; no definite D call. Trimming shortened V by 5 bases and J by 2 bases, and 19 bases separated the two germline ends. This CDR3 is 16 amino acids long. From germline, CDR1 is MNHEY and CDR2 SVGEGT. CDR3 sequence (DNA): TGTGCCAGCAGTCAAACCTTCGGCACCCACACCTACGAGCAGTACTTC. It is translated as CASSQTFGTHTYEQYF.

This clonotype occurred a few times. V and J are TRBV7-9 and TRBJ2-7; 11 nucleotides align to TRBD2. Germline V gene data show CDR1 as SEHNR and CDR2 as FQNEAQ (reference sequence). This CDR3 has 16 residues. V shed 3 bases, J shed 4 bases, and the junction held 8 bases outside the gene matches. The DNA for the CDR3 is TGTGCCAGCAGCTTCGTACTAGCGGGAGCAGAGTACGAGCAGTACTTC. Residues: CASSFVLAGAEYEQYF.

The count of this clonotype is one. This chain connects TRBV7-9 to TRBJ2-3, with D maybe TRBD1 (6 bases). Germline values: CDR1 SEHNR, CDR2 FQNEAQ (reference sequence). The CDR3 is 15 residues long. V dropped 5 bases and J dropped 1 base, with 13 bases sitting between them. For the CDR3, the DNA is TGTGCCAGCAGCATAGGGTCAGGGGGCACAGATACGCAGTATTTT. Encoded protein: CASSIGSGGTDTQYF.

This clonotype came up a few times. The chain's CDR3 is CSARVGTGGDNQPQHF. The DNA of the CDR3 is TGCAGTGCTAGAGTGGGGACAGGGGGTGACAATCAGCCCCAGCATTTT. This chain links TRBV20-1 with TRBJ1-5; TRBD1 matches 11 bases. The CDR3 covers 16 residues. The V gene's germline CDR1 is DFQATT and CDR2 SNEGSKA (reference sequence). The ends lost 1 base at V and 3 bases at J; junction bases unmatched: 5.

This chain links TRBV5-1 with TRBJ2-3; 8 bases match TRBD2. The germline V gene has CDR1 SGHRS and CDR2 YFSETQ. J gave up 3 bases and V 5 bases, and 11 bases lay outside the gene matches. This CDR3 has 16 residues. The CDR3 is CASSKGSGSLTDTQYF. The CDR3 DNA reads as TGCGCCAGCAGTAAGGGAAGCGGGAGTTTAACAGATACGCAGTATTTT.

This clonotype was found once. The CDR3 region is CSARDLTSGAYNEQFF. The CDR3 DNA reads as TGCAGTGCTAGAGATCTCACTAGCGGGGCCTACAATGAGCAGTTCTTC. The chain is built from TRBV20-1 and TRBJ2-1, with TRBD2 matching over 10 bases. V lost 0 bases to trimming and J lost 2 bases; unmatched junction nucleotides: 4. This CDR3 is built from 16 residues. Germline CDR1 and CDR2: DFQATT and SNEGSKA (reference sequence).

The chain carries TRBV7-2 and TRBJ2-7; D uncertain. CDR3 length: 12 residues. CDR1 and CDR2 (germline): SGHTA, FQGNSA. V was clipped by 1 base and J by 9 bases, with 10 bases between them. The CDR3 coding sequence is TGTGCCAGCAGCTTAGACAACTTCGGGCAGTACTTC. Protein product: CASSLDNFGQYF.

This clonotype was picked up a small number of times. The rearrangement uses TRBV6-2 or TRBV6-3 and TRBJ2-5; 14 nucleotides align to TRBD2. Germline trimming cut 4 bases from V and 13 bases from J; bases unmatched to any gene: 14. Germline V gene lookup returns CDR1 MNHEY and CDR2 SVGEGT. The CDR3 spans 16 residues. Here the CDR3 reads CASSCYRPGLAGEVYF. The CDR3 DNA follows: TGTGCCAGCAGTTGCTACCGCCCGGGACTAGCGGGAGAGGTGTACTTC.

This clonotype was counted ten times or more. CDR3 sequence reads: CASSPRAERPYNEQFF. The CDR3 bases are TGTGCCAGCAGTCCCCGGGCTGAGAGGCCTTACAATGAGCAGTTCTTC. The chain combines TRBV27 with TRBJ2-1; D is unresolved. CDR3 length equals 16 residues. Trimming removed 5 bases from V and 4 bases from J, with 18 bases in between. CDR1 and CDR2 from the germline V gene are MNHEY and SMNVEV (reference sequence).

This clonotype has at least ten counts. V is TRBV7-9 and J is TRBJ2-5; D is unclear. The CDR3 loop spans 12 amino acids. Germline loops: CDR1 SEHNR, CDR2 FQNEAQ (reference sequence). V lost 5 bases, J lost 5 bases, and 9 bases lay in between. The CDR3, as DNA: TGTGCCAGCAGCCCCAACGGGGAGACCCAGTACTTC. Its protein product is CASSPNGETQYF.

This clonotype was seen more than once but under ten times. CDR3 in DNA: TGCAGTGCTAGAGAATCTTGGGTGAACACTGAAGCTTTCTTT. Translation gives CSARESWVNTEAFF. The chain is built from TRBV20-1 and TRBJ1-1; D remains ambiguous. Trimming cost V 0 bases and J 0 bases, with 8 bases left between them. The length of the CDR3 is 14 residues. Germline values: CDR1 DFQATT, CDR2 SNEGSKA (reference sequence).

This clonotype was seen only a few times. The rearrangement links TRBV12-3 or TRBV12-4 to TRBJ2-1; D is possibly TRBD2 (8 bases). The CDR3 has 13 residues. The V end lost 8 bases, the J end lost 13 bases, and 21 bases lay between the germline ends. The CDR3 coding sequence is TGTGCCAGCGGCATTAGCGGGACAGAGACCCAGTTCTTC. Amino acid sequence: CASGISGTETQFF.

This sequence joins TRBV11-3 and TRBJ2-7; 7 positions match TRBD1. TRBJ2-5 matches the DNA end more closely, so the J call is doubtful. CDR1 and CDR2 (germline): SGHNT, YENEEA. The CDR3 contains 14 residues. Here the CDR3 DNA reads TGTGCCAGCAGCAACCGGGACAGCACGGAGACCCAGTACTTC. This translates into CASSNRDSTETQYF.

Turning to this clonotype: One junction end disagrees with the germline gene, perhaps due to a read error. The chain couples TRBV18 to TRBJ2-7; perhaps D is TRBD1 or TRBD2 (5 bases each). Per the germline V gene, CDR1 is KGHSH and CDR2 is LQKENI. The CDR3 covers 14 residues. The CDR3: CVSSLSGTSYEQYF. DNA for the CDR3: TGTGTCAGCTCACTCTCCGGGACCTCCTACGAGCAGTACTTC.

This sequence joins TRBV29-1 and TRBJ2-7; TRBD2 agrees at 10 bases. Germline V gene sequence: CDR1 SQVTM, CDR2 ANQGSEA. The CDR3 covers 15 residues. The J segment lost 7 bases and the V segment lost 2 bases, leaving 11 bases of the junction unmatched. This CDR3 reads CSVELAGGPNWEQYF. The CDR3 region has the DNA TGCAGCGTTGAATTAGCGGGGGGCCCGAATTGGGAGCAGTACTTC.

This chain joins TRBV28 and TRBJ2-3; D not certain. The CDR3 totals 15 residues. CDR1 is MDHEN, CDR2 SYDVKM, per germline. The V end was cut by 4 bases, the J end by 5 bases, with 16 bases between. CDR3 amino acids: CASSSRRQVGDTQYF. The DNA of the CDR3 is TGTGCCAGCAGTTCCCGCCGGCAGGTAGGAGATACGCAGTATTTT.

The sample holds many counts of this clonotype. This chain connects TRBV29-1 to TRBJ2-5; 9 bases fit TRBD2. The CDR3 contains 13 residues. CDR1 is SQVTM, CDR2 ANQGSEA, per germline. J was trimmed by 11 bases and V by 4 bases; bases with no gene match: 11. The CDR3 protein is CSVGSSGNDEQYF. Written as DNA, the CDR3 is TGCAGCGTTGGGTCTAGCGGGAACGATGAGCAGTACTTC.

This clonotype was detected a few times. This chain connects TRBV7-9 to TRBJ1-4, with 7 nucleotides matching TRBD1. J gave up 8 bases and V 5 bases, and 8 bases lay outside the gene matches. Germline V lookup: CDR1 SEHNR, CDR2 FQNEAQ (reference sequence). This CDR3 region has 14 residues. The CDR3 protein is CASSNTGVGEKLFF. CDR3 coding DNA: TGTGCCAGCAGCAACACAGGGGTTGGGGAAAAACTGTTTTTT.

As to this clonotype: A much larger clone differs by one base, so this may be a read error. CDR3 nucleotide sequence: TGTGCCAGCAGCCTTCGGACAGGGACGGGCTCCTACGAGCGGTACTTC. Its protein product is CASSLRTGTGSYERYF. This chain uses TRBV3-1 with TRBJ2-7, with 8 nucleotides matching TRBD1. This CDR3 region has 16 residues. Germline lookup yields CDR1 LGHDT and CDR2 YNNKEL (reference sequence).

This clonotype appeared a few times. The chain recombines TRBV20-1 with TRBJ2-6, with a tentative D call TRBD1 (6 bases). V lost 6 bases, J lost 2 bases, and 14 bases lay in between. CDR1 DFQATT and CDR2 SNEGSKA come from the germline V gene (reference sequence). The CDR3 length is 15 residues. The CDR3 loop reads CSAGSGGAGANVLTF. The CDR3 DNA follows: TGCAGTGCCGGATCTGGGGGCGCTGGGGCCAACGTCCTGACTTTC.

This chain links TRBV20-1 with TRBJ2-5, with 9 positions matching TRBD1. The CDR3 is 15 amino acids. Germline CDR1 DFQATT, CDR2 SNEGSKA (reference sequence). Trimming took 6 bases from V and 4 from J; bases not matched to a gene: 12. The CDR3 protein is CSAGPSGTGLETQYF. Here the CDR3 DNA reads TGCAGTGCCGGGCCTTCCGGGACAGGGCTAGAGACCCAGTACTTC.

With respect to this clonotype: A much larger clone is a single base away; this may be a read error. This chain uses TRBV7-2 with TRBJ2-7; 9 positions match TRBD1. The germline CDR1 and CDR2 sequences are SGHTA and FQGNSA. Unmatched junction bases numbered 17, after V lost 5 bases and J lost 12 bases. The CDR3 extends over 15 amino acids. CDR3 region: CASSPTGGYVETRYF. For the CDR3, the DNA is TGTGCCAGCAGCCCTACAGGGGGCTACGTAGAGACCCGGTACTTC.

This clonotype appeared a few times. The chain links TRBV12-3 or TRBV12-4 to TRBJ2-7, with 9 bases matching TRBD1. J lost 3 bases, V lost 5 bases, and 5 bases had no gene match. The CDR3 covers 14 residues. CDR3 nucleotide sequence: TGTGCCAGCAGTGCCCCGGGACAGGGCTACGAGCAGTACTTC. Amino acid sequence: CASSAPGQGYEQYF.

The chain carries TRBV4-2 and TRBJ1-2; D may be TRBD1 (5 bases). V lost 0 bases, J lost 5 bases, and 16 bases lay in between. This CDR3 contains 16 residues. The V gene's germline CDR1 is LGHNA and CDR2 YNFKEQ. In nucleotides, the CDR3 is TGTGCCAGCAGCCAAGATCCAGGGAACAGCCTGTATGGCTACACCTTC. It translates to CASSQDPGNSLYGYTF.

The rearrangement uses TRBV20-1 and TRBJ2-3; 10 nucleotides line up with TRBD2. With V trimmed by 7 bases and J by 0 bases, 16 bases remained unmatched. Germline lookup yields CDR1 DFQATT and CDR2 SNEGSKA (reference sequence). The CDR3 loop spans 18 amino acids. The CDR3 DNA follows: TGCAGTGAGTTTCGTCGCGGGTGGACTAGCGGTAGCACAGATACGCAGTATTTT. It yields the protein CSEFRRGWTSGSTDTQYF.

The gene calls are TRBV3-1 and TRBJ2-5; tentatively, D is TRBD2 (6 bases). The germline gives CDR1 LGHDT, CDR2 YNNKEL (reference sequence). V was trimmed by 4 bases and J by 0 bases, leaving 15 bases between them. This CDR3 region has 16 residues. The CDR3 sequence: CASSLSMGGYQETQYF. CDR3 nucleotides: TGTGCCAGCAGCCTCAGTATGGGGGGATACCAAGAGACCCAGTACTTC.